One sample yielded the 25 T cell receptor beta chains listed below, sequenced in a study of T cell repertoires in cytomegalovirus infection. TCRdb re-called the reads through MiXCR, storing one row per CDR3 protein. The table has around 260,000 distinct CDR3 sequences, around 9% seen once. The sequenced sample was PBMCs. The receptor source for this set is a human donor in good health (CMV status not recorded). Some clones in this sample may be carry-over from other donors' samples.

The chain joins TRBV29-1 to TRBJ1-1; D uncertain. The ends were cut back, 4 bases at V and 8 bases at J, with 11 bases in the middle. CDR1 and CDR2 from the germline V gene are SQVTM and ANQGSEA. This CDR3 is 11 amino acids long. The CDR3 DNA reads TGCAGCGTTGCCCGAAACGGGGAAGCTTTCTTT. As protein: CSVARNGEAFF.

This clonotype was counted a few times. The gene calls are TRBV27 and TRBJ1-5; no definite D call. This CDR3 is 13 amino acids long. Per germline, CDR1 MNHEY and CDR2 SMNVEV (reference sequence). The V gene lost 4 bases and the J gene lost 1 base, with 5 bases spanning the gap. The chain's CDR3 is CASSSESNQPQHF. Here the CDR3 DNA reads TGTGCCAGCAGTTCAGAGAGCAATCAGCCCCAGCATTTT.

This clonotype appeared a few times. This chain joins TRBV27 and TRBJ1-2; D is uncertain. V dropped 0 bases and J dropped 4 bases, with 12 bases sitting between them. The CDR3 spans 15 residues. Per the germline V gene, CDR1 is MNHEY and CDR2 is SMNVEV (reference sequence). The CDR3 loop is CASSLSARLGYGYTF. The DNA for the CDR3 is TGTGCCAGCAGTTTATCGGCCCGGCTTGGCTATGGCTACACCTTC.

This clonotype was detected many times. V gene TRBV7-2 combines with J gene TRBJ2-5; perhaps D is TRBD1 or TRBD2 (6 bases each). This CDR3 spans 14 amino acids. The germline V and J ends were trimmed by 5 bases and 5 bases, with 15 bases remaining between them. Per germline, CDR1 SGHTA and CDR2 FQGNSA. CDR3 nucleotides: TGTGCCAGCAGCAAGACAGGAGGGGGGGAGACCCAGTACTTC. Its protein product is CASSKTGGGETQYF. Variable domain in full (rest from reference TRBV7-2 and TRBJ2-5): GAGVSQSPSNKVTEKGKDVELRCDPISGHTALYWYRQSLGQGLEFLIYFQGNSAPDKSGLPSDRFSAERTGGSVSTLTIQRTQQEDSAVYLCASSKTGGGETQYFGPGTRLLVL.

The table lists this clonotype with a few counts. This rearrangement joins TRBV6-2 or TRBV6-3 to TRBJ2-3; 8 bases match TRBD1. Germline-derived CDR1 and CDR2 are MNHEY and SVGEGT. Trimming cost V 8 bases and J 6 bases; bases outside gene matches: 7. This CDR3 is built from 13 residues. Here the CDR3 reads CASGDRLQDTQYF. As DNA, the CDR3 is TGTGCCAGCGGGGACAGGCTCCAGGATACGCAGTATTTT.

This clonotype has a count of ten or more. The chain combines TRBV7-2 with TRBJ1-1; 8 nucleotides agree with TRBD1. The CDR3 is 15 amino acids. J lost 1 base, V lost 2 bases, and 3 bases had no gene match. CDR1 is SGHTA, CDR2 FQGNSA, per germline. The CDR3, as DNA: TGTGCCAGCAGCTTATTCGGGACAGGGAACACTGAAGCTTTCTTT. It specifies CASSLFGTGNTEAFF.

The chain joins TRBV29-1 to TRBJ2-1; weak D call: TRBD2 (7 bases). V lost 4 bases to trimming and J lost 9 bases, with 25 bases between them. Looked up from germline, CDR1 is SQVTM and CDR2 is ANQGSEA. This CDR3 has 16 residues. Here the CDR3 reads CSVGIPGGPGLGEQFF. In DNA, the CDR3 is TGCAGCGTTGGGATCCCCGGGGGGCCGGGCCTTGGTGAGCAGTTCTTC.

The sample holds many counts of this clonotype. The chain carries TRBV6-1 and TRBJ2-4; the D is unclear. Germline V gene data show CDR1 as MNHNS and CDR2 as SASEGT. V was shortened by 5 bases and J by 1 base, with 15 bases between the two germline ends. The CDR3 is 16 residues long. For the CDR3, the DNA is TGTGCCAGCAGTTCGGACGGACCGAAGGCCAAAAACATTCAGTACTTC. Encoded protein: CASSSDGPKAKNIQYF.

In its sample, this clonotype was seen a few times. The chain couples TRBV28 to TRBJ2-7; TRBD1 agrees at 8 bases. Trimming took 8 bases from V and 6 from J; bases not matched to a gene: 6. This CDR3 comprises 12 residues. The germline CDR1 and CDR2 sequences are MDHEN and SYDVKM. This CDR3 reads CASEKQGVEQYF. CDR3 nucleotides: TGTGCCAGCGAAAAACAGGGGGTCGAGCAGTACTTC. The variable domain in full, completed from reference TRBV28 and TRBJ2-7, reads DVKVTQSSRYLVKRTGEKVFLECVQDMDHENMFWYRQDPGLGLRLIYFSYDVKMKEKGDIPEGYSVSREKKERFSLILESASTNQTSMYLCASEKQGVEQYFGPGTRLTVT.

This clonotype was counted ten times or more. The CDR3 DNA sequence: TGTGCCAGCAGCTTAGTCGGGGGCTCAGGGAAGACTGAAGCTTTCTTT. Residues: CASSLVGGSGKTEAFF. The chain is built from TRBV7-9 and TRBJ1-1; the D gene is possibly TRBD1 (6 bases). Germline CDR1 SEHNR, CDR2 FQNEAQ (reference sequence). The CDR3 consists of 16 residues. With 1 base removed from V and 5 bases from J, the gap between germline ends came to 17 bases.

Concerning this clonotype: The limits of the CDR3 on the DNA are not certain, so only TCRdb's listed CDR3 is given. Here the CDR3 reads CASTSGGGGNTEAFF. V gene TRBV19 combines with J gene TRBJ1-1. The CDR3 sequence runs 15 residues, both termini included. Germline CDR1 LNHDA, CDR2 SQIVND (reference sequence).

A few counts support this clonotype. The genes are TRBV18 and TRBJ2-3, with TRBD2 identical over 7 bases. The CDR3 loop spans 15 amino acids. Germline CDR1 KGHSH, CDR2 LQKENI. V shed 3 bases, J shed 1 base, and the junction held 4 bases outside the gene matches. In DNA form, the CDR3 reads TGTGCCAGCTCACCGGCTGCGGGGGGCACAGATACGCAGTATTTT. Translating it yields CASSPAAGGTDTQYF.

This clonotype has more than one count but fewer than ten. V gene TRBV15 combines with J gene TRBJ1-6, with D possibly TRBD1 on 6 matching bases. This CDR3 region has 23 residues. The V end was cut by 1 base, the J end by 1 base, with 29 bases between. The V gene's germline CDR1 is LNHNV and CDR2 YYDKDF (reference sequence). This CDR3 reads CATSRVPLAPGQRSSSYNSPLHF. DNA of the CDR3: TGTGCCACCAGCAGAGTTCCCCTCGCACCGGGACAAAGGTCTAGTTCCTATAATTCACCCCTCCACTTT.

This chain links TRBV28 with TRBJ1-5; no reliable D call. Trimming removed 2 bases from V and 6 bases from J, with 14 bases in between. Looked up from germline, CDR1 is MDHEN and CDR2 is SYDVKM. The CDR3 runs 15 residues. The CDR3 DNA reads TGTGCCAGCAGTTTACGGGCTCCCGGTAGTCAGCCCCAGCATTTT. Its protein product is CASSLRAPGSQPQHF.

This clonotype was counted many times. The chain joins TRBV7-2 to TRBJ1-6; D ambiguous. V was cut by 3 bases and J by 5 bases, with 11 bases left in between. This CDR3 contains 15 residues. Germline CDR1 and CDR2: SGHTA and FQGNSA. The CDR3 region has the DNA TGTGCCAGCAGCTTGATTGGATATGATAATTCACCCCTCCACTTT. Protein sequence: CASSLIGYDNSPLHF.

The table lists this clonotype with many counts. The rearrangement joins TRBV18 to TRBJ2-7; D perhaps matches TRBD1 (5 bases). Between the trimmed V and J ends, which lost 2 bases and 4 bases, there was a span of 12 bases. The CDR3 runs 14 residues. From germline, CDR1 is KGHSH and CDR2 LQKENI. As DNA, the CDR3 is TGTGCCAGCTCACCAGAAAGGACAACATACGAGCAGTACTTC. It codes for CASSPERTTYEQYF.

This clonotype occurred many times. The CDR3 here is CASGDRPGANVLTF. The DNA for the CDR3 is TGTGCCAGCGGGGACAGGCCTGGGGCCAACGTCCTGACTTTC. The chain recombines TRBV7-2 with TRBJ2-6; 8 nucleotides align to TRBD1. CDR3 length equals 14 residues. J gave up 2 bases and V 8 bases, and 2 bases lay outside the gene matches. The V gene's germline CDR1 is SGHTA and CDR2 FQGNSA.

This clonotype was detected only a few times. The gene calls are TRBV15 and TRBJ2-3; a possible D gene is TRBD2 (6 bases). CDR3 length: 15 residues. V was clipped by 0 bases and J by 6 bases, with 13 bases between them. Germline-derived CDR1 and CDR2 are LNHNV and YYDKDF (reference sequence). The CDR3 DNA follows: TGTGCCACCAGCAGAGATCGTAGGGGACTTGATACGCAGTATTTT. Its protein product is CATSRDRRGLDTQYF.

This clonotype showed up many times. V is TRBV15 and J is TRBJ1-4; 7 bases are shared with TRBD1. Germline assignment: CDR1 LNHNV and CDR2 YYDKDF (reference sequence). This CDR3 spans 17 amino acids. The V and J ends lost 1 base and 6 bases, in that order; junction bases with no gene match: 11. CDR3 nucleotide sequence: TGTGCCACCAGCAGAGTTCCCAGGGGGGCCCGGGATGAAAAACTGTTTTTT. This encodes CATSRVPRGARDEKLFF. Supplemented by reference TRBV15 and TRBJ1-4, the full variable domain reads DAMVIQNPRYQVTQFGKPVTLSCSQTLNHNVMYWYQQKSSQAPKLLFHYYDKDFNNEADTPDNFQSRRPNTSFCFLDIRSPGLGDTAMYLCATSRVPRGARDEKLFFGSGTQLSVL.

This clonotype was observed many times. The rearrangement joins TRBV7-2 to TRBJ2-7, with no clear D. V dropped 0 bases and J dropped 6 bases, with 9 bases sitting between them. The germline gives CDR1 SGHTA, CDR2 FQGNSA. The CDR3 covers 13 residues. CDR3 sequence (DNA): TGTGCCAGCAGCTTAGCTGGGTTTGGCGAGCAGTACTTC. Amino acids: CASSLAGFGEQYF.

The rearrangement joins TRBV20-1 to TRBJ2-7; tentative D call: TRBD2 (5 bases). Germline CDR1 reads DFQATT; CDR2 reads SNEGSKA (reference sequence). V was trimmed by 3 bases and J by 3 bases, leaving 15 bases between them. The CDR3 totals 14 residues. The CDR3 loop is CSARDSIRVYEQYF. CDR3 sequence (DNA): TGCAGTGCTAGGGACTCAATCCGAGTCTACGAGCAGTACTTC.

This clonotype was seen at least ten times. V is TRBV7-2 and J is TRBJ2-3; D is unclear. V shed 1 base and J shed 1 base, with 6 bases lying between them. The CDR3 is made up of 14 amino acids. The germline gives CDR1 SGHTA, CDR2 FQGNSA. The CDR3 reads CASSLGWGTDTQYF. CDR3 coding DNA: TGTGCCAGCAGCTTAGGGTGGGGCACAGATACGCAGTATTTT.

This clonotype was counted at least ten times. The J gene is TRBJ1-2, the V gene TRBV7-9; the D gene is possibly TRBD1 (6 bases). The CDR3 sequence is 14 residues long. Germline V gene data show CDR1 as SEHNR and CDR2 as FQNEAQ (reference sequence). V was shortened by 1 base and J by 3 bases, with 9 bases between the two germline ends. This CDR3 is CASSLVWTDYGYTF. As DNA, the CDR3 is TGTGCCAGCAGCTTAGTCTGGACAGACTATGGCTACACCTTC.

This clonotype has just a few counts. The rearrangement uses TRBV13 and TRBJ2-7, with a tentative D call TRBD2 (6 bases). CDR3 length: 12 residues. The germline CDR1 and CDR2 sequences are PRHDT and FYEKMQ (reference sequence). Trimming took 7 bases from V and 7 from J, leaving 14 bases between them. The CDR3 nucleotides are TGTGCCAGCACCCGGGAGAACCGGGAGCAGTACTTC. Amino acid sequence: CASTRENREQYF. Combining the CDR3 with reference TRBV13 and TRBJ2-7 gives the whole variable domain AAGVIQSPRHLIKEKRETATLKCYPIPRHDTVYWYQQGPGQDPQFLISFYEKMQSDKGSIPDRFSAQQFSDYHSELNMSSLELGDSALYFCASTRENREQYFGPGTRLTVT.

In this sample, this clonotype turned up many times. The CDR3 protein is CASSYAPSGGNTGELFF. The CDR3 DNA reads TGTGCCAGCAGTTACGCCCCTAGCGGGGGAAACACCGGGGAGCTGTTTTTT. J is TRBJ2-2 and V is TRBV6-5; 10 bases are shared with TRBD2. The CDR3 runs to 17 residues. The germline CDR1 and CDR2 sequences are MNHEY and SVGAGI. V lost 2 bases and J lost 2; bases outside the gene matches: 5.